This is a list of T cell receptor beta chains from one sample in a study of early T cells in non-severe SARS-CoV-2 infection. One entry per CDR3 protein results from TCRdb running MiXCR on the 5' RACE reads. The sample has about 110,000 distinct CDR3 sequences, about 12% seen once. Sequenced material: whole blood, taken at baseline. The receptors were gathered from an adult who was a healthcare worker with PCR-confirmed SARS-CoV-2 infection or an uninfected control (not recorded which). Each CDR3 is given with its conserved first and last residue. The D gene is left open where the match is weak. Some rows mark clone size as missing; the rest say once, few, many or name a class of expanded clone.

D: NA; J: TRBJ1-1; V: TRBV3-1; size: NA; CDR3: CASSQGPNRWNTEAFF; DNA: TGTGCCAGCAGCCAAGGACCCAATAGATGGAACACTGAAGCTTTCTTT
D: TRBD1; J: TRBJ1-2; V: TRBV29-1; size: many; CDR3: CSVGQGSLYGYTF; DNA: TGCAGCGTTGGACAGGGATCCCTCTATGGCTACACCTTC
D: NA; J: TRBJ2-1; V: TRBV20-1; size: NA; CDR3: CSAREGWGRSSYNEQFF; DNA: TGCAGTGCTAGAGAAGGGTGGGGGCGAAGCTCCTACAATGAGCAGTTCTTC
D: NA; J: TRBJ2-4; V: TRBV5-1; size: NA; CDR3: CASSLDLAKNIQYF; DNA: TGCGCCAGCAGCTTGGACTTAGCCAAAAACATTCAGTACTTC
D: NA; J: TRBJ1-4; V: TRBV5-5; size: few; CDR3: CASSPLSSGGEKLFF; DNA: TGTGCCAGCAGCCCCCTATCGAGTGGGGGTGAAAAACTGTTTTTT
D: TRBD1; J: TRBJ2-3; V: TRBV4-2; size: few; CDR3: CASSQVTGGSTDTQYF; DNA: TGTGCCAGCAGCCAAGTCACAGGGGGGAGTACAGATACGCAGTATTTT
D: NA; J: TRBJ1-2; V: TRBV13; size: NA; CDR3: CASARATSYGYTF; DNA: TGTGCCAGCGCCCGGGCCACCTCCTATGGCTACACCTTC
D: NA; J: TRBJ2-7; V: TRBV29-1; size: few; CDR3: CSVEVEGQISNEQYF; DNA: TGCAGCGTTGAAGTTGAGGGCCAGATATCGAACGAGCAGTACTTC
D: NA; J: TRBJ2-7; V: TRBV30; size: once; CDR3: CAWSADYEQYF; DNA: TGTGCCTGGAGCGCAGACTACGAGCAGTACTTC
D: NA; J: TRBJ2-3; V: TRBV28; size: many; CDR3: CASIPGRYTDTQYF; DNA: TGTGCCAGCATCCCGGGGAGGTACACAGATACGCAGTATTTT
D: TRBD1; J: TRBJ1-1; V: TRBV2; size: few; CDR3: CASNRGRGLQMNTEAFF; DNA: TGTGCCAGCAACCGTGGCAGGGGGCTTCAAATGAACACTGAAGCTTTCTTT
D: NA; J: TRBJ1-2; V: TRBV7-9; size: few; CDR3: CASTRQANYGYTF; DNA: TGTGCCAGCACCAGACAGGCGAACTATGGCTACACCTTC
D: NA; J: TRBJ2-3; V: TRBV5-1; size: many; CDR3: CASKGESTDTQYF; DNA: TGCGCCAGCAAAGGAGAGAGCACAGATACGCAGTATTTT
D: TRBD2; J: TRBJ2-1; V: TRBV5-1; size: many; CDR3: CASSLMTSGNNEQFF; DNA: TGCGCCAGCAGCTTGATGACTAGCGGGAACAATGAGCAGTTCTTC
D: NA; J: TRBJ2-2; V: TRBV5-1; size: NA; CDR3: CASSLVQLNTGELFF; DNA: TGCGCCAGCAGCTTGGTTCAGTTGAACACCGGGGAGCTGTTTTTT
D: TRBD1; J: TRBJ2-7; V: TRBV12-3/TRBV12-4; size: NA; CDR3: CASSLRTGAYEQYF; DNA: TGTGCCAGCAGCCTTCGGACAGGGGCCTACGAGCAGTACTTC
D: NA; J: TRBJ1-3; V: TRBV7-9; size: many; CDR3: CASSPRREQSPGNTIYF; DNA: TGTGCCAGCAGCCCAAGACGGGAACAATCCCCTGGAAACACCATATATTTT
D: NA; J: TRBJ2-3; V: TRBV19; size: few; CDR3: CASSTQLRTDTQYF; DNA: TGTGCCAGTAGTACTCAGCTACGCACAGATACGCAGTATTTT
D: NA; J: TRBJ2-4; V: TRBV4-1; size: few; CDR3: CASSQHPLRGAGSIQYF; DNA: TGCGCCAGCAGCCAACACCCCCTACGCGGGGCGGGGAGCATTCAGTACTTC
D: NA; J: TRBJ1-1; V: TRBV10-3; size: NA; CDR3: CAISADRYTEAFF; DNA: TGTGCCATCAGTGCGGACAGATACACTGAAGCTTTCTTT
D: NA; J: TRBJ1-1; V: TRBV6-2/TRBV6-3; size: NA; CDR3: CASSYSAGLEAFF; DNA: TGTGCCAGCAGTTACTCGGCAGGGCTTGAAGCTTTCTTT
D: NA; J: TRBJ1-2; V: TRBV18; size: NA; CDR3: CASSPLPAVYGYTF; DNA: TGTGCCAGCTCACCGCTTCCAGCCGTCTATGGCTACACCTTC
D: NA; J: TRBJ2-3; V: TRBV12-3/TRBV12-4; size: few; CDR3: CASSLLGRRTDTQYF; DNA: TGTGCCAGCAGTTTGTTGGGGCGACGAACAGATACGCAGTATTTT
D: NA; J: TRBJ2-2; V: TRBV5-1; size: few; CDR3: CASSLLPGELFF; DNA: TGCGCCAGCAGCTTACTCCCCGGGGAGCTGTTTTTT
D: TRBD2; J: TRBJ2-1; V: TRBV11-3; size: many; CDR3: CASSSHGLADNEQFF; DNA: TGTGCCAGCAGCTCCCACGGACTAGCCGACAATGAGCAGTTCTTC
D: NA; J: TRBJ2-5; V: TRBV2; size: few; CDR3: CASSESRVQETQYF; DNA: TGTGCCAGCAGTGAAAGCCGGGTCCAAGAGACCCAGTACTTC
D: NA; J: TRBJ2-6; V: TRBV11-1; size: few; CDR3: CASSYTGTGANVLTF; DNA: TGTGCCAGCAGCTACACAGGGACTGGGGCCAACGTCCTGACTTTC
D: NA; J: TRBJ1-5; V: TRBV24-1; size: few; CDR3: CATSDTGFNQPQHF; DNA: TGTGCCACCAGTGATACAGGCTTCAATCAGCCCCAGCATTTT
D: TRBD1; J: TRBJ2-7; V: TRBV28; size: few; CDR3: CASSFPRLTGTGTIEQYF; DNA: TGTGCCAGCAGTTTTCCCAGGCTCACCGGGACAGGGACTATCGAGCAGTACTTC
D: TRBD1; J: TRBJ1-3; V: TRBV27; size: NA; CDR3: CASSFSGQLGNTIYF; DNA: TGTGCCAGCAGTTTTTCGGGACAGCTCGGAAACACCATATATTTT
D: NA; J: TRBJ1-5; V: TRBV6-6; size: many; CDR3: CASSLRTAPNMYSNQPQHF; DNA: TGTGCCAGCAGTTTACGGACAGCCCCGAATATGTATAGCAATCAGCCCCAGCATTTT
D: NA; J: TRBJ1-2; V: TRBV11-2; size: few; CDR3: CASSLFLSGGGRRYGYTF; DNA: TGTGCCAGCAGCTTATTTTTGTCAGGCGGAGGACGGAGATATGGCTACACCTTC
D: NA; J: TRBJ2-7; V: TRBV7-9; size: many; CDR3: CASSLIIQFSYEQYF; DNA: TGTGCCAGCAGCTTAATTATCCAGTTCTCCTACGAGCAGTACTTC
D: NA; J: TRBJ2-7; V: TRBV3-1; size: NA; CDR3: CANSHLMAEGSVYEQYF; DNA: TGTGCCAACAGCCATCTCATGGCAGAGGGGTCGGTCTACGAGCAGTACTTC
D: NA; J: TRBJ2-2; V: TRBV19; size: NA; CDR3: CAVGRGRGKNTGELFF; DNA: TGTGCCGTCGGGAGGGGGCGCGGAAAAAATACCGGGGAGCTGTTTTTT
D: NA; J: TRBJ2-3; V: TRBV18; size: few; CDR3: CASSPQEQGTDTQYF; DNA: TGTGCCAGCTCACCACAGGAACAGGGCACAGATACGCAGTATTTT
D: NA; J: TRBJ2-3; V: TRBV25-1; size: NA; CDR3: CASSDTDTQYF; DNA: TGTGCCAGCAGCGACACAGATACGCAGTATTTT
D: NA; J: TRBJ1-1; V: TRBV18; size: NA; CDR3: CASSPARGTNTEAFF; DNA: TGTGCCAGCTCCCCGGCGAGGGGGACCAACACTGAAGCTTTCTTT
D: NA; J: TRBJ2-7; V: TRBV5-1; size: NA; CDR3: CASSLNRVKGYEQYF; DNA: TGCGCCAGCAGCTTAAACAGGGTAAAGGGCTACGAGCAGTACTTC
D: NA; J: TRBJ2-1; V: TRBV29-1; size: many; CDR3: CSVRFRGSRYNEQFF; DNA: TGCAGCGTCCGCTTTAGGGGGTCGCGCTACAATGAGCAGTTCTTC
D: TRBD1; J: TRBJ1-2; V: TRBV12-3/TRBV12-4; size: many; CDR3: CASSPQGSYGYTF; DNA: TGTGCCAGCAGTCCACAGGGGTCCTATGGCTACACCTTC
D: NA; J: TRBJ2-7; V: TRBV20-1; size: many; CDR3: CSARDRPFGHGRFNSYEQYF; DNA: TGCAGTGCTAGAGACCGACCCTTTGGGCACGGAAGGTTCAACTCCTACGAGCAGTACTTC